This entry lists 9 T cell receptor beta chains sequenced from one sample in a study of blood T cell repertoires in COVID-19 (dated by TCRdb to 2020 to 2022). Libraries were prepared through the immunoSEQ multiplex PCR assay. TCRdb stores this immuneACCESS table with in-frame sequences only. Part of the clones is absent; in the studies checked, under half of the shortfall reflects unresolved V genes, and no reason is known for the rest. The sample profile shows around 50,000 clones; 65% to 90% of them were found once. The ten largest account for roughly 2.9% of the sample. Input material: peripheral blood. These receptors were collected from a woman of 80 years or more with acute or convalescent COVID-19.

The chain joins TRBV6-5 to TRBJ1-2; D call uncertain. V lost 6 bases to trimming and J lost 7 bases, with 12 bases between them. From germline, CDR1 is MNHEY and CDR2 SVGAGI. The CDR3 is 12 residues long. CDR3 sequence (DNA): TGTGCCAGCAGAGCAACGACGGGTGGCTACACCTTC. This codes for CASRATTGGYTF.

This sequence joins TRBV11-3 and TRBJ1-4; D remains ambiguous. Trimming removed 3 bases at V and 8 bases at J, with 13 bases between. Germline CDR1 reads SGHNT; CDR2 reads YENEEA. This CDR3 has 14 amino acids. CDR3 in amino acids: CASSFRRVREKLFF. In nucleotides, the CDR3 is TGTGCCAGCAGCTTCCGGCGGGTAAGGGAAAAACTGTTTTTT.

The V and J genes are TRBV7-2 and TRBJ2-3, with 14 bases identical to TRBD2. The CDR3 runs 17 residues. In germline, CDR1 is SGHTA, CDR2 FQGNSA. V shed 1 base and J 6 bases; nucleotides not matched to a gene: 6. CDR3 in DNA: TGTGCCAGCAGCTTAGGACTAGCGGGGGGGCCAGGGGATACGCAGTATTTT. It is translated as CASSLGLAGGPGDTQYF.

The CDR3 loop reads CASSYSLRGNNYGYTF. The DNA for the CDR3 is TGTGCCAGCAGTTACTCCCTGAGAGGGAACAACTATGGCTACACCTTC. The V call is TRBV6-5, the J call TRBJ1-2, with D uncertain. Per germline, CDR1 MNHEY and CDR2 SVGAGI. The CDR3 totals 16 residues. V gave up 0 bases and J gave up 2 bases, with 13 bases separating them.

The chain carries TRBV2 and TRBJ1-5, with TRBD1 identical over 7 bases. Unmatched junction bases numbered 5, after V lost 4 bases and J lost 2 bases. The CDR3 contains 15 residues. From germline, CDR1 is SNHLY and CDR2 FYNNEI. CDR3 region: CASSVEGGRNQPQHF. For the CDR3, the DNA is TGTGCCAGCAGTGTTGAAGGGGGCCGCAATCAGCCCCAGCATTTT. Complete variable domain (other parts from reference TRBV2 and TRBJ1-5): EPEVTQTPSHQVTQMGQEVILRCVPISNHLYFYWYRQILGQKVEFLVSFYNNEISEKSEIFDDQFSVERPDGSNFTLKIRSTKLEDSAMYFCASSVEGGRNQPQHFGDGTRLSIL.

The CDR3 is CASSPQGARTGELFF. The CDR3 DNA is TGTGCCAGCTCACCACAGGGGGCGCGCACCGGGGAGCTGTTTTTT. This chain connects TRBV18 to TRBJ2-2, with 7 nucleotides matching TRBD1. V was clipped by 1 base and J by 4 bases; unmatched bases: 3. From germline, CDR1 is KGHSH and CDR2 LQKENI. The CDR3 totals 15 residues. Using reference TRBV18 and TRBJ2-2 for the parts outside the CDR3, the full variable domain is NAGVMQNPRHLVRRRGQEARLRCSPMKGHSHVYWYRQLPEEGLKFMVYLQKENIIDESGMPKERFSAEFPKEGPSILRIQQVVRGDSAAYFCASSPQGARTGELFFGEGSRLTVL.

The rearrangement links TRBV5-1 to TRBJ2-7; possible D gene TRBD1, 6 bases. The CDR3 has 15 amino acids. The germline gives CDR1 SGHRS, CDR2 YFSETQ. Trimming took off 0 bases at V and 0 bases at J, with 10 bases between the two ends. In DNA form, the CDR3 reads TGCGCCAGCAGCTTGGGGGGACAAAGCTCCTACGAGCAGTACTTC. It yields the protein CASSLGGQSSYEQYF.

Comment on this clone: The sample carries other DNA sequences with the same CDR3. The chain couples TRBV6-5 to TRBJ1-1, with TRBD1 matching 7 bases. The V gene end was trimmed by 8 bases and the J gene end by 0 bases; junction bases not matched to a gene: 3. This CDR3 spans 13 amino acids. Germline CDR1 MNHEY, CDR2 SVGAGI. The CDR3 protein is CASRGQMNTEAFF. The CDR3 nucleotides read TGTGCCAGCCGGGGACAGATGAACACTGAAGCTTTCTTT.

The chain uses TRBV9 and TRBJ2-1, with 9 bases matching TRBD1. Unmatched junction bases numbered 4, after V lost 2 bases and J lost 7 bases. The CDR3 length is 14 residues. CDR1 and CDR2 (germline): SGDLS, YYNGEE. CDR3 residues: CASSVGTGRNEQFF. CDR3 bases: TGTGCCAGCAGCGTGGGGACAGGGCGGAATGAGCAGTTCTTC. The full variable domain, its missing parts supplied by reference TRBV9 and TRBJ2-1, is DSGVTQTPKHLITATGQRVTLRCSPRSGDLSVYWYQQSLDQGLQFLIQYYNGEERAKGNILERFSAQQFPDLHSELNLSSLELGDSALYFCASSVGTGRNEQFFGPGTRLTVL.